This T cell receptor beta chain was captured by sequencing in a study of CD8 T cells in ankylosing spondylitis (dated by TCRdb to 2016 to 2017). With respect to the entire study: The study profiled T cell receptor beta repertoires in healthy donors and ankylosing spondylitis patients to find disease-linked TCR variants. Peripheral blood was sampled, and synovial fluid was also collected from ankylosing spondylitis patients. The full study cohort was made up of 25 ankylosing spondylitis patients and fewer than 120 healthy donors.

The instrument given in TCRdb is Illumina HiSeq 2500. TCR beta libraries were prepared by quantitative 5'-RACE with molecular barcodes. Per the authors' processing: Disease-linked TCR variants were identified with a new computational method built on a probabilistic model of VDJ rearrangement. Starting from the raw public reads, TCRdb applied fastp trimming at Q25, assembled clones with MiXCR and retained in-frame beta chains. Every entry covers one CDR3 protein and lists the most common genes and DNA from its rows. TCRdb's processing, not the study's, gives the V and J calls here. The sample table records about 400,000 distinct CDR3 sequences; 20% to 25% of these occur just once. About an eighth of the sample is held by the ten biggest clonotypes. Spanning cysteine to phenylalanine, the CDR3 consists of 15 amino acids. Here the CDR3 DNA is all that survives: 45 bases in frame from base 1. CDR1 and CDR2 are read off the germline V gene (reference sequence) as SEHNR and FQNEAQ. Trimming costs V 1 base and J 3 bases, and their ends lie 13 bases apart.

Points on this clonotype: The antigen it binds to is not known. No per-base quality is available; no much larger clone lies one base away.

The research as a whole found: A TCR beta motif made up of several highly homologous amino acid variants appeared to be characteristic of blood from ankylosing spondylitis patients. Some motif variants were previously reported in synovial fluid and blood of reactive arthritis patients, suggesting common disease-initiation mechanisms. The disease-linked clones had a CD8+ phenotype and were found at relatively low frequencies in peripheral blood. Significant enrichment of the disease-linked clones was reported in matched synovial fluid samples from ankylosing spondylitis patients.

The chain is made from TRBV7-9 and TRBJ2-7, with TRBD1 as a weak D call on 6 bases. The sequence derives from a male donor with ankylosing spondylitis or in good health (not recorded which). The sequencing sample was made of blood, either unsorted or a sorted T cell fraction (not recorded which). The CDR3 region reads CASSLEGHEFYEQYF. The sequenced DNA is TGTGCCAGCAGCTTAGAGGGACACGAATTCTACGAGCAGTACTTC.